This T cell receptor (beta chain) was found in a study of T cells in narcolepsy. Study overall: Donors had narcolepsy type 1 or type 2, or were healthy controls.

V dropped 8 bases and J dropped 2 bases, with 5 bases sitting between them. In germline, CDR1 is SNHLY, CDR2 FYNNEI. CDR3 length: 11 amino acids. Study-wide results and caveats: In some patient and control memory CD4+ samples, autoreactive clones were absent. Blood of same and different patients, but not healthy controls, reportedly held recurring autoreactive clonotypes. Same-patient CSF and blood CD4+ T cell clonotypes included HCRT-specific and TRIB2-specific autoreactive ones.

Generated by immunoSEQ multiplex PCR, the TCRdb table keeps only in-frame clones and is missing some. Of over 20,000 clones listed, roughly nine tenths are singletons. Concerning this clone itself: The antigen remains undetermined.

The J gene is TRBJ2-3, the V gene TRBV2; D ambiguous. Source material: CD45RA- memory CD4+ T cells from PBMCs. The receptor comes from a human donor with narcolepsy. The CDR3 sequence: CASLATDTQYF. Here the CDR3 DNA reads TGTGCCAGCCTCGCCACAGATACGCAGTATTTT.